The present T cell receptor beta chain was sequenced within a study of metastatic and nonmetastatic thyroid tumors (dated by TCRdb to 2018 to 2021). Some background on the complete study: Repertoires were compared across peripheral blood and tumor or nodule tissue samples from malignant and benign thyroid patients.

Library generation was performed with PCR. TCRdb shows the sequencer as Illumina HiSeq 4000. The TCR beta-chain CDR3 region of each patient was profiled by high-throughput sequencing. The authors' analysis ran thus. CDR3 differences across clinicopathological groups were used to build a classifier for discriminating distant-metastatic papillary thyroid cancer patients. To measure repertoire diversity the researchers used the Shannon index, while the Morisita-Horn index served to gauge how similar the tumor and blood repertoires were. TCRdb handled the public reads itself, with Q25 trimming in fastp and clone calling in MiXCR, and kept productive beta chains. TCRdb assigned the V and J calls; the authors' analysis was not used. Recorded for this sample are some 16,000 clones; 20% to 30% of them occurred a single time. The ten most abundant clones make up about 13% of the sample. On the study overall, not on this receptor specifically: In both blood and tumor samples, malignant tumors were reported to have significantly higher TCR beta diversity than benign nodules.

This clone occurred many times. What this receptor recognizes is not known. Base qualities were left out, and no much larger clone turns up one base away. No treatment had been received by any patient before thyroid surgery. Patient clinical samples collected from about 2012 to 2018 were retrospectively analysed using T-cell receptor beta sequencing. Germline trimming: 4 bases from V, 6 bases from J; junction bases outside gene matches: 10. The CDR3 runs 15 residues from the cysteine to the phenylalanine. Just CDR3 DNA is preserved here, 45 bases in frame from base 1. Looking up the germline V gene (reference sequence) yields CDR1 MNHNY and CDR2 SVGAGI.

The receptor chain draws on TRBV6-6 and TRBJ2-7, and 9 bases in between align with TRBD2. The sequence came from a male donor with papillary thyroid cancer or a benign thyroid nodule (not recorded which). Some clones in this sample may be carry-over from other donors' samples. The sequenced sample was tumor tissue. The DNA reads TGTGCCAGCAGTTTTACTCGACCGGGACTAGCCGAGCAGTACTTC. It specifies CASSFTRPGLAEQYF.